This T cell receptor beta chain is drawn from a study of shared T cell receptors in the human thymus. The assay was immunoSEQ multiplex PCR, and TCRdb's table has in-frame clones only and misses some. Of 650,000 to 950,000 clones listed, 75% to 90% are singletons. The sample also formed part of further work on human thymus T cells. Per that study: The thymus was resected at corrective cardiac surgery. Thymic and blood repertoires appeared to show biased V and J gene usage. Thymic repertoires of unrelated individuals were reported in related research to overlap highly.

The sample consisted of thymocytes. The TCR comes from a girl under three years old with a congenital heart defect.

The CDR3, as DNA: TGTGCCAGCAGTGATTATAAGTTAAATCCCGCCTACAGGATCCTCCACTTT. The encoded protein is CASSDYKLNPAYRILHF. The chain has TRBV6-1 and TRBJ1-6; D is possibly TRBD1 (5 bases). This CDR3 has 17 amino acids. V was shortened by 3 bases and J by 15 bases, with 27 bases between the two germline ends. Germline V CDR1 and CDR2: MNHNS, SASEGT.